This TCR beta chain was obtained from a study of T cells after yellow fever vaccination. Turning to the study itself: Fractions low in cell number were prepared with SMART-Seq v4 Ultra Low Input.

TCRdb used MiXCR to reprocess the 5' RACE reads, holding one entry per CDR3 protein. The sample has roughly 120,000 distinct CDR3 sequences, 8.4% seen once; the top ten hold approximately 24%. The CDR3 loop spans 14 amino acids. Trimming removed 5 bases from V and 2 bases from J, with 13 bases in between. This clonotype was seen more than once but under ten times. Material: CD8+ T cells sorted from PBMCs, obtained 45 days after the yellow fever booster vaccination. This receptor was obtained from a man aged 30 to 39 who received the YFV17D yellow fever vaccine. V gene TRBV12-3 or TRBV12-4 combines with J gene TRBJ2-7; D is perhaps TRBD2 (5 bases). The CDR3: CASSPDELAYEQYF. The CDR3 DNA follows: TGTGCCAGCAGTCCCGATGAACTAGCCTACGAGCAGTACTTC.